This TCR beta chain was recovered during a study of identical twins. This clonotype turned up a few times. With template switching, a universal primer site was added, and the cDNA carried unique molecular identifiers. Via MiXCR, TCRdb re-called the 5' RACE reads, giving one row per CDR3 protein. The table includes 500,000 to 550,000 distinct CDR3 sequences, 20% to 25% detected once. V was cut by 1 base and J by 3 bases, with 16 bases left in between. The length of the CDR3 is 16 residues. Germline CDR1 is DFQATT and CDR2 is SNEGSKA (reference sequence). The data also belong to a second study, concerning T cells expressing NK-cell markers. Per that study: According to the study, TCR beta repertoires originated from sorted CD3+CD56+NKG2C+, CD3+CD56+NKG2C- and CD3+CD56-NKG2C+ T cells. With respect to HCMV, most of the eight sequenced donors were seropositive, and one was seronegative. The dominant NKG2C+ clonotypes represented 1.0-7.0% of CD8+ T cells in six donors.

This rearrangement joins TRBV20-1 to TRBJ2-1; D uncertain. The receptor was isolated from a woman aged 18-30 years in good health. Source material: CD4+ T cells sorted from blood. CDR3 loop: CSARVPAITIYNEQFF. The CDR3 coding sequence is TGCAGTGCTAGAGTCCCCGCGATAACCATCTACAATGAGCAGTTCTTC.